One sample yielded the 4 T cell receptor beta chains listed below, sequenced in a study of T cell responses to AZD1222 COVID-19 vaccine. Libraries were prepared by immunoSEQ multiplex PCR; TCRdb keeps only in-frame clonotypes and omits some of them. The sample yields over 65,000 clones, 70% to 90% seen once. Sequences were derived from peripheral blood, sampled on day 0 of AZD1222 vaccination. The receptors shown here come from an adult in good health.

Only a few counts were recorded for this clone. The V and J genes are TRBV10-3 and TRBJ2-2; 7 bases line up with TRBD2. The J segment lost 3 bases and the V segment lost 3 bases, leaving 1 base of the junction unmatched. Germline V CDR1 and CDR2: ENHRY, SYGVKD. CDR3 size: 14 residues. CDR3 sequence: CAISDAGDTGELFF. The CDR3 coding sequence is TGTGCCATCAGTGATGCGGGGGACACCGGGGAGCTGTTTTTT.

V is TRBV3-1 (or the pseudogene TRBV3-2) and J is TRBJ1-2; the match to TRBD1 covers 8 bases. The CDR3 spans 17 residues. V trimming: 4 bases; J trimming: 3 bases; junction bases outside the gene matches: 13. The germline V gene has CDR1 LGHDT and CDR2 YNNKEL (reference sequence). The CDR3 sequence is CASSPFFRDRTYYGYTF. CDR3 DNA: TGTGCCAGCAGCCCGTTCTTCCGGGACAGGACATACTATGGCTACACCTTC.

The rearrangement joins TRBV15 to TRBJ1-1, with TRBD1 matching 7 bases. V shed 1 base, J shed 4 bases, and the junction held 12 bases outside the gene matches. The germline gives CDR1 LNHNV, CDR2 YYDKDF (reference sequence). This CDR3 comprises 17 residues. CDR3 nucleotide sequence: TGTGCCACCAGCAGAGTGTATGGAGGGGGCTCAGTCACTGAAGCTTTCTTT. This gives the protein CATSRVYGGGSVTEAFF.

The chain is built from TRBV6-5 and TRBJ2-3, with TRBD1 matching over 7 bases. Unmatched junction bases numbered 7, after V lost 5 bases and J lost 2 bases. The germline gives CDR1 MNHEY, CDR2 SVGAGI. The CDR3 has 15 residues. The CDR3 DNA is TGTGCCAGCAGTAAGGGGACAGTTACCACAGATACGCAGTATTTT. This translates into CASSKGTVTTDTQYF.